Below, 18 T cell receptor beta chains from the same sample are listed, as sequenced in a study of cytomegalovirus exposure and HLA in healthy donors. Both 60 Vbeta primers and 13 Jbeta primers went into the PCR. Some clones are missing from TCRdb's copy, which holds only in-frame ones; the method was immunoSEQ multiplex PCR. The table records some 84,000 clones, roughly 61% of them present only once. Input material: PBMCs. The receptor source for this set is a woman aged 35 to 49 in good health and CMV-seropositive.

The V call is TRBV12-5, the J call TRBJ2-3; D is undetermined. This CDR3 spans 14 amino acids. With 2 bases removed from V and 3 bases from J, the gap between germline ends came to 9 bases. Germline lookup yields CDR1 LGHNT and CDR2 FRNRAP. CDR3 in amino acids: CASGLTPGTDTQYF. The CDR3 DNA follows: TGTGCTAGTGGTTTGACACCAGGAACAGATACGCAGTATTTT.

This chain connects TRBV13 to TRBJ2-7; 8 bases line up with TRBD2. V gave up 6 bases and J gave up 4 bases; unmatched junction bases: 14. The CDR3 is 16 amino acids. Germline CDR1 is PRHDT and CDR2 is FYEKMQ (reference sequence). The CDR3 DNA reads TGTGCCAGCAGTCCCTCTCGACGGGAGGGCCCATACGAGCAGTACTTC. Protein sequence: CASSPSRREGPYEQYF.

This clone was picked up one time. The V gene is TRBV19, the J gene TRBJ2-1; D may be TRBD1 (6 bases). This CDR3 contains 15 residues. The germline V gene encodes CDR1 LNHDA and CDR2 SQIVND (reference sequence). Trimming took off 2 bases at V and 0 bases at J, with 8 bases between the two ends. Here the CDR3 DNA reads TGTGCCAGTAGTATACAGGGGAGCTCCTACAATGAGCAGTTCTTC. This translates into CASSIQGSSYNEQFF.

The rearrangement joins TRBV7-9 to TRBJ1-4; TRBD1 matches at 7 bases. The CDR3 covers 13 residues. V was clipped by 1 base and J by 8 bases; unmatched bases: 1. Germline CDR1 reads SEHNR; CDR2 reads FQNEAQ (reference sequence). The CDR3 here is CASSLGQGEKLFF. Written as DNA, the CDR3 is TGTGCCAGCAGCTTAGGACAGGGAGAAAAACTGTTTTTT.

This clone was detected a few times. The rearrangement joins TRBV7-9 to TRBJ1-2; D unresolved. CDR3 length: 18 amino acids. V lost 5 bases and J 5 bases, leaving 27 bases between the germline ends. Germline lookup yields CDR1 SEHNR and CDR2 FQNEAQ (reference sequence). The CDR3 DNA reads as TGTGCCAGCAGCGAGATGGGAGTGAGGGTCCCTTCCCCTTATGGCTACACCTTC. It is translated as CASSEMGVRVPSPYGYTF. Supplemented by reference TRBV7-9 and TRBJ1-2, the full variable domain reads DTGVSQNPRHKITKRGQNVTFRCDPISEHNRLYWYRQTLGQGPEFLTYFQNEAQLEKSRLLSDRFSAERPKGSFSTLEIQRTEQGDSAMYLCASSEMGVRVPSPYGYTFGSGTRLTVV.

V and J are TRBV28 and TRBJ1-2; the match to TRBD1 covers 7 bases. The CDR3 runs 15 residues. The junction had 11 bases not matched to a gene; V was cut back by 6 bases and J by 4 bases. CDR1 is MDHEN, CDR2 SYDVKM, per germline. The CDR3 loop is CASRIPTGDLYGYTF. Here the CDR3 DNA reads TGTGCCAGCAGAATTCCTACAGGGGACCTCTATGGCTACACCTTC.

This chain uses TRBV11-2 with TRBJ2-2; 9 bases are a match to TRBD2. The germline gives CDR1 SGHAT, CDR2 FQNNGV. The CDR3 is 17 residues long. V dropped 5 bases and J dropped 0; count of bases not matched to a gene: 7. The CDR3 region has the DNA TGTGCCAGCAGCCGTCGACTAGCGGATACGAACACCGGGGAGCTGTTTTTT. It translates to CASSRRLADTNTGELFF.

This clone was observed a few times. The gene calls are TRBV5-8 and TRBJ2-1; TRBD2 agrees at 9 bases. Germline lookup yields CDR1 SGHTS and CDR2 YDEGEE. V lost 4 bases to trimming and J lost 3 bases; unmatched junction nucleotides: 5. The CDR3 extends over 15 amino acids. CDR3 nucleotides: TGTGCCAGCAGCGCCGGGACTAGCCTCTACAATGAGCAGTTCTTC. Residues: CASSAGTSLYNEQFF.

The chain is built from TRBV5-1 and TRBJ2-1, with 11 bases that match TRBD2. The V and J ends lost 4 bases and 5 bases, in that order; junction bases with no gene match: 2. This CDR3 comprises 14 residues. Looked up from germline, CDR1 is SGHRS and CDR2 is YFSETQ. The CDR3 nucleotides are TGCGCCAGCAGCCTGGGACTAGCGGACAATGAGCAGTTCTTC. It translates to CASSLGLADNEQFF.

There are a few counts of this clone. The gene calls are TRBV7-2 and TRBJ1-1; D is undetermined. Germline assignment: CDR1 SGHTA and CDR2 FQGNSA. CDR3 length: 15 amino acids. The ends were cut back, 0 bases at V and 5 bases at J, with 13 bases in the middle. The DNA for the CDR3 is TGTGCCAGCAGCTTAGCCAAGAGGAGGGAAACTGAAGCTTTCTTT. Amino acids: CASSLAKRRETEAFF. The full variable domain, in which reference TRBV7-2 and TRBJ1-1 provide the parts outside the CDR3, is GAGVSQSPSNKVTEKGKDVELRCDPISGHTALYWYRQSLGQGLEFLIYFQGNSAPDKSGLPSDRFSAERTGGSVSTLTIQRTQQEDSAVYLCASSLAKRRETEAFFGQGTRLTVV.

The V gene is TRBV7-9, the J gene TRBJ1-5; D not certain. The germline V gene encodes CDR1 SEHNR and CDR2 FQNEAQ (reference sequence). This CDR3 region has 15 residues. V was pared by 1 base and J by 4 bases, with 11 bases between. The CDR3 is CASSLGDSINQPQHF. The CDR3 coding sequence is TGTGCCAGCAGCTTAGGAGACTCCATTAATCAGCCCCAGCATTTT.

The CDR3 DNA reads as TGTGCCAGCAGCGTAGCTACGGGAAGGCAAGAGACCCAGTACTTC. Its translation: CASSVATGRQETQYF. The chain carries TRBV9 and TRBJ2-5; D may be TRBD2 (5 bases). Germline loops: CDR1 SGDLS, CDR2 YYNGEE. Trimming removed 0 bases at V and 2 bases at J, with 11 bases between. This CDR3 contains 15 residues.

The chain links TRBV4-1 to TRBJ2-1; D is uncertain. CDR3 length: 16 residues. V lost 0 bases and J 0 bases, leaving 9 bases between the germline ends. Germline CDR1 MGHRA, CDR2 YSYEKL. CDR3: CASSQEESSSYNEQFF. The CDR3 nucleotides are TGCGCCAGCAGCCAAGAAGAGTCGAGCTCCTACAATGAGCAGTTCTTC.

About this clone itself: Other DNA sequences of this sample code for an identical CDR3. The chain uses TRBV5-1 and TRBJ2-2, with D possibly matching TRBD1 (5 bases). The V gene's germline CDR1 is SGHRS and CDR2 YFSETQ. There are 14 residues in the CDR3. V shed 5 bases and J shed 1 base, with 9 bases lying between them. The CDR3 protein is CASRGTGNTGELFF. CDR3 DNA: TGCGCCAGCAGAGGAACAGGGAACACCGGGGAGCTGTTTTTT.

CDR3 in DNA: TGTGCCAGCAGTTTTCTGGACAGGATGAACACTGAAGCTTTCTTT. This gives the protein CASSFLDRMNTEAFF. V gene TRBV28 combines with J gene TRBJ1-1; 7 positions agree with TRBD1. Germline values: CDR1 MDHEN, CDR2 SYDVKM. This CDR3 has 15 residues. J lost 0 bases, V lost 3 bases, and 4 bases had no gene match. The complete variable domain, with remaining parts taken from reference TRBV28 and TRBJ1-1, reads DVKVTQSSRYLVKRTGEKVFLECVQDMDHENMFWYRQDPGLGLRLIYFSYDVKMKEKGDIPEGYSVSREKKERFSLILESASTNQTSMYLCASSFLDRMNTEAFFGQGTRLTVV.

The chain combines TRBV13 with TRBJ2-7; 10 bases fit TRBD1. Germline lookup yields CDR1 PRHDT and CDR2 FYEKMQ (reference sequence). The CDR3 covers 15 residues. The J segment lost 2 bases and the V segment lost 4 bases, leaving 5 bases of the junction unmatched. This CDR3 is CASSYRDRGPYEQYF. CDR3 sequence (DNA): TGTGCCAGCAGCTACCGGGACAGGGGCCCCTACGAGCAGTACTTC.

The chain has TRBV7-9 and TRBJ1-1, with D maybe TRBD1 (5 bases). V was shortened by 5 bases and J by 3 bases, with 10 bases between the two germline ends. Germline CDR1 SEHNR, CDR2 FQNEAQ (reference sequence). This CDR3 is built from 13 residues. The CDR3 DNA reads TGTGCCAGCAGCCCCGCCAGGGACACTGAAGCTTTCTTT. It codes for CASSPARDTEAFF.

The V gene is TRBV15, the J gene TRBJ1-2; 10 nucleotides match TRBD1. Germline V gives CDR1 LNHNV, CDR2 YYDKDF (reference sequence). V was pared by 0 bases and J by 7 bases, with 5 bases of the junction left unmatched. The CDR3 spans 15 residues. CDR3 sequence reads: CATSRDRQGAGGYTF. The CDR3 DNA reads TGTGCCACCAGCAGAGATCGACAGGGGGCTGGTGGCTACACCTTC. Complete variable domain (other parts from reference TRBV15 and TRBJ1-2): DAMVIQNPRYQVTQFGKPVTLSCSQTLNHNVMYWYQQKSSQAPKLLFHYYDKDFNNEADTPDNFQSRRPNTSFCFLDIRSPGLGDTAMYLCATSRDRQGAGGYTFGSGTRLTVV.